The present T cell receptor beta chain was sequenced within a study of blood T cell repertoires in COVID-19. At the level of the study: Acute and convalescent COVID-19 specimens originated in the United States, Italy and Spain. Sources were T cells, B-cell-depleted T cells, or PBMCs; the material itself was cDNA or gDNA.

Original data processing: By means of reference gene primer amplification, nucleated cell counts were estimated. Only in-frame clones appear in the TCRdb table, and some are missing; sequencing was by immunoSEQ multiplex PCR. That table is the source of V, J and clone size, and D and trimming were worked out from the DNA. The table has roughly 150,000 clones, around 91% seen once. Losses at the gene ends were 5 bases for V and 5 bases for J; bases not matched to a gene: 5. Looked up from germline, CDR1 is PRHDT and CDR2 is FYEKMQ (reference sequence). The CDR3 extends over 13 amino acids. The rearrangement links TRBV13 to TRBJ1-1; 7 bases are a match to TRBD1. Sequences were obtained from peripheral blood. The TCR comes from a woman between 55 and 75 years old with active COVID-19. The CDR3 here is CASSVRRGTEAFF. The CDR3 nucleotides read TGTGCCAGCAGCGTTCGCAGGGGGACTGAAGCTTTCTTT.